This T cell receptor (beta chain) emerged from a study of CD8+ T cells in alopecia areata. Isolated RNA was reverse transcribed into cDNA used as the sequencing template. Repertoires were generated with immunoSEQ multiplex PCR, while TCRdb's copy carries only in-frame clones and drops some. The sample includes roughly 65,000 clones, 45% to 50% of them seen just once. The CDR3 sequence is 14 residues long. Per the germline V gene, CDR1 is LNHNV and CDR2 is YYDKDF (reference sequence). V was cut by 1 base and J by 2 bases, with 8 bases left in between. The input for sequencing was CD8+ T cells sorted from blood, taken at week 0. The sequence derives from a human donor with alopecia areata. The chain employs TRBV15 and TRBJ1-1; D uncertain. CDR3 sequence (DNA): TGTGCCACCAGCAGAGCTTTCTCAAACACTGAAGCTTTCTTT. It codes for CATSRAFSNTEAFF.